Each of the 20 T cell receptor beta chains below was sequenced from the same sample in a study of shared clonotypes between healthy human individuals. Sequencing used immunoSEQ multiplex PCR; TCRdb keeps in-frame clones, though not all of them. The table lists some 2,000,000 clones, approximately 95% of them singletons, with over 0.1% in the top ten. The sample comprised naive CD4+ T cells sorted from blood. Subset denoted: CD45RA+ positively selected. The origin of the receptors is a man younger than 30 in good health.

The genes are TRBV4-3 and TRBJ1-3, with a tentative D call TRBD1 (5 bases). The CDR3 sequence is 16 residues long. Germline V gives CDR1 LGHNA, CDR2 YSLEER. Trimming took off 0 bases at V and 0 bases at J, with 9 bases between the two ends. This CDR3 is CASSQDRQSSGNTIYF. The CDR3 DNA sequence: TGCGCCAGCAGCCAAGATCGACAGTCCTCTGGAAACACCATATATTTT.

The rearrangement uses TRBV5-1 and TRBJ2-5, with 7 bases fitting TRBD2. This CDR3 spans 16 amino acids. After removal of 2 bases from V and 1 base from J, the junction contained 8 bases not matched to a gene. Germline values: CDR1 SGHRS, CDR2 YFSETQ. This CDR3 is CASSFGGSGAQETQYF. In DNA, the CDR3 is TGCGCCAGCAGCTTTGGGGGGAGCGGGGCCCAAGAGACCCAGTACTTC.

The V and J genes are TRBV6-4 and TRBJ2-3; the D gene is possibly TRBD1 (5 bases). This CDR3 comprises 13 residues. From germline, CDR1 is MRHNA and CDR2 SNTAGT. V was cut by 6 bases and J by 3 bases, with 10 bases left in between. CDR3: CASSESGTDTQYF. The CDR3, as DNA: TGTGCCAGCAGCGAGTCAGGGACAGATACGCAGTATTTT.

This clone was observed a single time. The chain has TRBV10-2 and TRBJ2-5; 10 bases are a match to TRBD1. The length of the CDR3 is 15 residues. Germline V gene lookup returns CDR1 WSHSY and CDR2 SAAADI. V lost 2 bases, J lost 7 bases, and 7 bases stayed unmatched. DNA of the CDR3: TGCGCCAGCAGTGAGGGACAGGGGGTGCTCGGGACCCAGTACTTC. Protein sequence: CASSEGQGVLGTQYF.

The V gene is TRBV10-1, the J gene TRBJ2-1, with a weak D call TRBD2 (6 bases). The CDR3 loop spans 14 amino acids. V was shortened by 5 bases and J by 10 bases, with 18 bases between the two germline ends. In germline, CDR1 is WNHNN, CDR2 SYGVQD (reference sequence). Here the CDR3 reads CASSLPGTPGEQFF. CDR3 DNA sequence: TGCGCCAGCAGTCTTCCCGGGACTCCAGGGGAGCAGTTCTTC.

V is TRBV5-1 and J is TRBJ2-7; 7 bases line up with TRBD1. The trim removed 4 bases at V and 1 base at J, leaving 5 bases unmatched. The CDR3 totals 14 residues. Germline CDR1 and CDR2: SGHRS and YFSETQ. Written as DNA, the CDR3 is TGCGCCAGCAGCCCCGGGACAGAATCCTACGAGCAGTACTTC. This codes for CASSPGTESYEQYF.

The chain combines TRBV30 with TRBJ2-3, with D hard to call. The germline V and J ends were trimmed by 5 bases and 4 bases, with 10 bases remaining between them. CDR1 is GTSNPN, CDR2 SVGIG, per germline (reference sequence). The length of the CDR3 is 12 residues. In DNA, the CDR3 is TGTGCCTGGGGCCCTTATTCAGATACGCAGTATTTT. It specifies CAWGPYSDTQYF.

The chain employs TRBV7-8 and TRBJ2-5; D unclear. The CDR3 length is 14 residues. V was clipped by 5 bases and J by 5 bases, with 15 bases between them. Looked up from germline, CDR1 is SGHVS and CDR2 is FQNEAQ. The CDR3, as DNA: TGTGCCAGCAGCGGAATGAACGGAGCGGAGACCCAGTACTTC. The encoded protein is CASSGMNGAETQYF.

The chain employs TRBV18 and TRBJ1-2, with D perhaps matching TRBD1 (6 bases). The CDR3 contains 15 residues. Germline CDR1 KGHSH, CDR2 LQKENI. V was cut by 2 bases and J by 4 bases, with 14 bases left in between. The CDR3 loop is CASSPKDGQSYGYTF. CDR3 in DNA: TGTGCCAGCTCACCAAAGGACGGACAGAGCTATGGCTACACCTTC. The variable domain in full, with the rest retrieved from reference TRBV18 and TRBJ1-2, is NAGVMQNPRHLVRRRGQEARLRCSPMKGHSHVYWYRQLPEEGLKFMVYLQKENIIDESGMPKERFSAEFPKEGPSILRIQQVVRGDSAAYFCASSPKDGQSYGYTFGSGTRLTVV.

V and J are TRBV6-1 and TRBJ1-5; the D is unclear. V dropped 6 bases and J dropped 0 bases, with 12 bases sitting between them. CDR1 is MNHNS, CDR2 SASEGT, per germline. This CDR3 has 15 amino acids. The CDR3 loop is CASRRADVSNQPQHF. CDR3 nucleotides: TGTGCCAGCAGAAGGGCGGATGTTAGCAATCAGCCCCAGCATTTT.

This chain joins TRBV5-8 and TRBJ2-5, with D hard to call. Germline V CDR1 and CDR2: SGHTS, YDEGEE. There are 12 residues in the CDR3. Trimming removed 4 bases from V and 0 bases from J, with 4 bases in between. The CDR3 here is CASSLNQETQYF. DNA of the CDR3: TGTGCCAGCAGCCTTAACCAAGAGACCCAGTACTTC.

The chain is built from TRBV9 and TRBJ1-1, with 7 bases matching TRBD1. V shed 0 bases, J shed 4 bases, and the junction held 6 bases outside the gene matches. Germline CDR1 SGDLS, CDR2 YYNGEE. The CDR3 loop spans 15 amino acids. CDR3 region: CASSVGDSSSTEAFF. Here the CDR3 DNA reads TGTGCCAGCAGCGTAGGGGACAGCTCAAGCACTGAAGCTTTCTTT.

Comment on this clone: At one boundary the junction diverges from the germline segment, which might be a read error. The CDR3 DNA is TGTGCTAGCAGCCCTACCGGGACTAGCGCCGGGGAGCTGTTTTTT. Translation: CASSPTGTSAGELFF. The chain combines TRBV7-7 with TRBJ2-2, with TRBD2 identical over 10 bases. The CDR3 is made up of 15 amino acids. Germline-derived CDR1 and CDR2 are SSHAT and FNYEAQ (reference sequence).

The V call is TRBV2, the J call TRBJ2-3; 7 bases map to TRBD1. Per germline, CDR1 SNHLY and CDR2 FYNNEI. V shed 2 bases and J 0 bases; nucleotides not matched to a gene: 2. This CDR3 has 15 amino acids. This CDR3 reads CASSEQGVSTDTQYF. Here the CDR3 DNA reads TGTGCCAGCAGTGAACAGGGGGTAAGCACAGATACGCAGTATTTT.

CDR3 in DNA: TGTGCCAGCTCCGAAGCGGGGGGCTCCTACGAGCAGTACTTC. It translates to CASSEAGGSYEQYF. The J gene is TRBJ2-7, the V gene TRBV18, with TRBD2 matching over 9 bases. The length of the CDR3 is 14 residues. The V segment lost 6 bases and the J segment 0 bases; nucleotides outside the gene matches: 3. Germline V gene data show CDR1 as KGHSH and CDR2 as LQKENI.

CDR3 amino acids: CAWSGQATDTQYF. In DNA form, the CDR3 reads TGTGCCTGGAGTGGACAGGCCACAGATACGCAGTATTTT. V usage is TRBV30 and J usage is TRBJ2-3; tentatively, D is TRBD1 (6 bases). CDR3 length: 13 amino acids. Trimming stripped 1 base from V and 2 bases from J, with 7 bases between. Germline-derived CDR1 and CDR2 are GTSNPN and SVGIG (reference sequence).

The V and J genes are TRBV30 and TRBJ1-5; D is undetermined. V lost 3 bases and J 1 base, leaving 10 bases between the germline ends. The CDR3 has 14 residues. Germline CDR1 GTSNPN, CDR2 SVGIG (reference sequence). Written as DNA, the CDR3 is TGTGCCTGGAGCCCCGAACACAGCAATCAGCCCCAGCATTTT. Translated: CAWSPEHSNQPQHF.

This clone was found once. The chain links TRBV29-1 to TRBJ2-3; a possible D gene is TRBD2 (5 bases). The CDR3 runs to 12 residues. CDR1 and CDR2 (germline): SQVTM, ANQGSEA. V was pared by 5 bases and J by 3 bases, with 9 bases between. The CDR3 DNA reads TGCAGCGTTATCCGGACTACAGATACGCAGTATTTT. Its translation is CSVIRTTDTQYF.

In the case of this clone: Other DNA sequences in this specimen translate into the identical CDR3. CDR3 in amino acids: CASSLDSTGELFF. CDR3 nucleotide sequence: TGTGCCAGCAGCTTGGATTCCACCGGGGAGCTGTTTTTT. The chain carries TRBV5-4 and TRBJ2-2; no clear D. The germline V and J ends were trimmed by 0 bases and 4 bases, with 4 bases remaining between them. The CDR3 runs to 13 residues. Germline CDR1 reads SGHNT; CDR2 reads YYREEE (reference sequence).

The chain recombines TRBV30 with TRBJ2-5; possibly TRBD2 for D (6 bases). Germline CDR1 is GTSNPN and CDR2 is SVGIG (reference sequence). The germline V and J ends were trimmed by 2 bases and 4 bases, with 17 bases remaining between them. The CDR3 length is 15 residues. CDR3 protein: CAWSHGPGRLETQYF. The DNA of the CDR3 is TGTGCCTGGAGTCACGGGCCTGGGAGGTTAGAGACCCAGTACTTC.